This T cell receptor (beta chain) originates from a study of shared clonotypes between healthy human individuals. Across the whole study: The donor pool was made up of a couple of women and a few men aged 18 to 49.

The V end lost 2 bases, the J end lost 6 bases, and 6 bases lay between the germline ends. Germline values: CDR1 SEHNR, CDR2 FQNEAQ (reference sequence). The CDR3 has 12 residues. Sequencing used immunoSEQ multiplex PCR; TCRdb keeps in-frame clones, though not all of them. The sample holds 2.5 million or so clones; more than 80% are singletons and the top ten take under 0.15%. Details on this clone: What it recognizes is unknown. The sample holds other DNA sequences that translate to the same CDR3.

Study-wide findings and caveats: Estimated clonotype richness was generally higher in naive than memory subsets.

The chain joins TRBV7-9 to TRBJ2-3; D is unresolved. The TCR comes from a man aged 18-30 years in good health. The sequencing input was naive CD4+ T cells sorted from blood. Subset meaning: CD45RA+ positively selected. CDR3 nucleotide sequence: TGTGCCAGCAGCTTATCCTCCGATACGCAGTATTTT. It yields the protein CASSLSSDTQYF.